A selection of T cell receptor beta chains follows, all from one sample in a study of brain T cells in children with intractable seizures. TCRdb keeps only in-frame clones here, not all; method: immunoSEQ multiplex PCR. Here the sample spans tens of thousands of clones, around 91% being singletons. Sample: peripheral blood, taken at surgery. The source of these receptors is a girl aged 2 to 9 with Rasmussen encephalitis and intractable seizures. The CDR3 runs from the conserved cysteine through the conserved F or W. D genes are given only for firm matches. Clone size is shown for a subset of rows, as once, few, many or a class of expanded clone.

abundance,v_gene,j_gene,d_gene,CDR3nt,CDR3aa
.,TRBV9,TRBJ2-2,TRBD2,TGTGCCAGCAGCGTAGAAGCGGGAAGGACCGGGGAGCTGTTTTTT,CASSVEAGRTGELFF
.,TRBV6-5,TRBJ2-1,TRBD2,TGTGCCAGCAGGGATAGCGGGGTCCCCAGGAATGAGCAGTTCTTC,CASRDSGVPRNEQFF
.,TRBV23-1,TRBJ2-3,.,TGCGCCAGCAGTCAAGAGAGTTCTAGCACAGATACGCAGTATTTT,CASSQESSSTDTQYF
once,TRBV5-8,TRBJ2-1,.,TGTGCCAGCAGTCGTGAGGAGGGGGCGGGGACCTACAATGAGCAGTTCTTC,CASSREEGAGTYNEQFF
.,TRBV6-2/TRBV6-3,TRBJ2-1,TRBD2,TGTGCCAGCAGTTACCCGACTAGCGGGGGTTACAATGAGCAGTTCTTC,CASSYPTSGGYNEQFF
.,TRBV30,TRBJ2-7,TRBD2,TGTGCCTGGAGTTCGCGGACTAGCGAGGGGACGGGTCGAGCATACGAGCAGTACTTC,CAWSSRTSEGTGRAYEQYF
few,TRBV7-8,TRBJ1-2,.,TGTGCCAGCAGCCCAAGAACAGGGTTATGGGGCTACACCTTC,CASSPRTGLWGYTF
.,TRBV27,TRBJ2-2,TRBD1,TGTGCCAGCAGTACCGGACAGGGAGGCGCCGCCGGGGAGCTGTTTTTT,CASSTGQGGAAGELFF
once,TRBV6-4,TRBJ1-3,.,TGTGCCAGCAGTGGAGACAGGTCCGGCTCTGGAAACACCATATATTTT,CASSGDRSGSGNTIYF
.,TRBV5-1,TRBJ2-2,TRBD2,TGCGCCAGCAGCTTGGTCCTAGCGGGAGACACCGGGGAGCTGTTTTTT,CASSLVLAGDTGELFF
once,TRBV5-1,TRBJ2-1,TRBD2,TGCGCCAGCAGCTCGACTAGCAAGAATGAGCAGTTCTTC,CASSSTSKNEQFF
.,TRBV7-9,TRBJ1-2,.,TGTGCCAGCAGCTCCGGCCTCGGTGGCTACACCTTC,CASSSGLGGYTF
.,TRBV5-4,TRBJ1-2,TRBD1,TGTGCCAGCAGCCTTAACTGGGACAGGAGATATGGCTACACCTTC,CASSLNWDRRYGYTF
.,TRBV6-2/TRBV6-3,TRBJ2-5,TRBD2,TGTGCCAGCAGTTATCAAGCGGGAGGGCCGGATGAGACCCAGTACTTC,CASSYQAGGPDETQYF
.,TRBV28,TRBJ1-1,.,TGTGCCAGCCTCCTGGGGGTCGGGACTGAAGCTTTCTTT,CASLLGVGTEAFF
.,TRBV2,TRBJ1-1,TRBD1,TGTGCCAGCACCGGGGGCAGGGGGCGATTGAGCACTGAAGCTTTCTTT,CASTGGRGRLSTEAFF
.,TRBV11-2,TRBJ2-7,TRBD1,TGTGCCAGCAGCTCCGGACAGGGTGGCTACGAGCAGTACTTC,CASSSGQGGYEQYF
.,TRBV5-1,TRBJ2-1,TRBD1,TGCGCCAGCAGCAGAGACAGGGCCTACAATGAGCAGTTCTTC,CASSRDRAYNEQFF
once,TRBV13,TRBJ2-6,.,TGTGCCAGCAGCTTCGGGTCTGGGGCCAACGTCCTGACTTTC,CASSFGSGANVLTF
.,TRBV5-1,TRBJ2-1,TRBD2,TGCGCCAGCAGCTCCTTAGCGGGGCACTCCTACAATGAGCAGTTCTTC,CASSSLAGHSYNEQFF
.,TRBV6-2/TRBV6-3,TRBJ1-2,TRBD1,TGTGCCAGCAGTTCAAGACAGGGTGATGGCTACACCTTC,CASSSRQGDGYTF
.,TRBV7-9,TRBJ1-4,TRBD1,TGTGCCAGCAGCTTAGGGGACAGGGTTGAAAAACTGTTTTTT,CASSLGDRVEKLFF
.,TRBV6-5,TRBJ1-2,.,TGTGCCAGCGCAGGAAACTATGGCTACACCTTC,CASAGNYGYTF
.,TRBV6-2/TRBV6-3,TRBJ1-3,.,TGTGCCAGCGGCCTCTGGGGCTTATATTTT,CASGLWGLYF
.,TRBV7-9,TRBJ2-3,.,TGTGCCAGCTCTCGGACTACCTACACAGATACGCAGTATTTT,CASSRTTYTDTQYF
.,TRBV7-2,TRBJ2-3,.,TGTGCCAGCAGCCCCTCGGTTTTTGCCGTTCGTAGCACAGATACGCAGTATTTT,CASSPSVFAVRSTDTQYF
.,TRBV7-9,TRBJ2-3,TRBD2,TGTGCCAGCAGCCCTCGACTAGCGGCCACAGATACGCAGTATTTT,CASSPRLAATDTQYF
.,TRBV9,TRBJ2-1,.,TGTGCCAGCAGCTCCCGGGGGAGCTCCTACAATGAGCAGTTCTTC,CASSSRGSSYNEQFF
.,TRBV6-6,TRBJ1-1,.,TGTGCCAGCAGTTACTTGGCGGCGAACACTGAAGCTTTCTTT,CASSYLAANTEAFF
once,TRBV6-6,TRBJ2-1,.,TGTGCCAGCACTAACAGGCGTAATGAGCAGTTCTTC,CASTNRRNEQFF
.,TRBV19,TRBJ1-2,.,TGTGCCAGTAGTATAGGACCAGGGGCGGTCTATTGGGGCTACACCTTC,CASSIGPGAVYWGYTF
.,TRBV19,TRBJ1-5,TRBD1,TGTGCCAGTAGTATTAGGGACAGGGGGCAGCCCCAGCATTTT,CASSIRDRGQPQHF
.,TRBV5-1,TRBJ1-4,TRBD1,TGCGCCAGCAGTTCACGGACAGGGGAAGGGGAAAAACTGTTTTTT,CASSSRTGEGEKLFF
.,TRBV9,TRBJ2-1,TRBD2,TGTGCCAGCAGCCCCGATGGGACTAGCTCCTACAATGAGCAGTTCTTC,CASSPDGTSSYNEQFF
.,TRBV7-9,TRBJ2-3,.,TGTGCCAGCAGCTTAGTAGGGGAACCACCGGATACGCAGTATTTT,CASSLVGEPPDTQYF
.,TRBV7-6,TRBJ1-5,.,TGTGCCAGCAGCCACAGGGCCGGGGGCGGACAGCCCCAGCATTTT,CASSHRAGGGQPQHF
.,TRBV20-1,TRBJ1-6,TRBD1,TGCAGTGCTAGTAAGACAGGGGGCAGTAATTCACCCCTCCACTTT,CSASKTGGSNSPLHF
.,TRBV4-1,TRBJ1-1,TRBD1,TGCGCCAGCAGCCAAGATGGAGGACAGGGGAACACTGAAGCTTTCTTT,CASSQDGGQGNTEAFF
.,TRBV13,TRBJ2-3,TRBD2,TGTGCCAGCAGCTCTAGCGGAAACACAGATACGCAGTATTTT,CASSSSGNTDTQYF
.,TRBV11-2,TRBJ1-2,.,TGTGCCAGCAGCTTAAGTAGCAGCTTCTATGGCTACACCTTC,CASSLSSSFYGYTF
.,TRBV6-6,TRBJ2-7,TRBD2,TGTGCCAGCAGCAATAGCGGGGGGGCTCGGTACGAGCAGTACTTC,CASSNSGGARYEQYF
.,TRBV7-3,TRBJ2-1,.,TGTGCCAGCAGCTTAACCCCTATCGGTGAGCAGTTCTTC,CASSLTPIGEQFF
once,TRBV27,TRBJ1-2,.,TGTGCCAGCAGTTTATCGGGTCGGACAGACTATGGCTACACCTTC,CASSLSGRTDYGYTF
.,TRBV7-9,TRBJ1-4,.,TGTGCCAGCAGCTTAGCCAGGAATGAAAAACTGTTTTTT,CASSLARNEKLFF
.,TRBV11-2,TRBJ2-7,.,TGTGCCAGCAGGGGCCTGGGTGGCGAGCAGTACTTC,CASRGLGGEQYF
.,TRBV10-3,TRBJ2-3,TRBD2,TGTGCCATCAGCCGACTAGCGGGAGTCACAGATACGCAGTATTTT,CAISRLAGVTDTQYF